These 27 T cell receptor beta chains were sequenced from one sample in a study of T cell responses to AZD1222 COVID-19 vaccine. The repertoire was sequenced with immunoSEQ multiplex PCR; TCRdb's copy has only in-frame clones and lacks some. Here the sample spans just over 150,000 clones, about nine tenths being singletons. The specimen was peripheral blood, collected on day 0 of AZD1222 vaccination. The receptors here all came from an adult in good health.

The gene calls are TRBV28 and TRBJ2-1; 12 nucleotides match TRBD1. CDR3 length: 17 residues. J was trimmed by 4 bases and V by 6 bases; bases with no gene match: 10. CDR1 and CDR2 from the germline V gene are MDHEN and SYDVKM. The CDR3 protein is CASSSGTGGPLYNEQFF. DNA for the CDR3: TGTGCCAGCAGCTCCGGGACAGGGGGCCCCCTTTACAATGAGCAGTTCTTC.

This clone was seen once. The V gene is TRBV15, the J gene TRBJ1-2; D not certain. CDR3 length: 14 residues. The germline V gene has CDR1 LNHNV and CDR2 YYDKDF (reference sequence). Deletions cut 0 bases from V and 6 bases from J, with 11 bases between. CDR3 in amino acids: CATSREGGHDGYTF. CDR3 DNA sequence: TGTGCCACCAGCAGAGAGGGAGGTCACGATGGCTACACCTTC. The variable domain in full, completed from reference TRBV15 and TRBJ1-2, reads DAMVIQNPRYQVTQFGKPVTLSCSQTLNHNVMYWYQQKSSQAPKLLFHYYDKDFNNEADTPDNFQSRRPNTSFCFLDIRSPGLGDTAMYLCATSREGGHDGYTFGSGTRLTVV.

The rearrangement links TRBV7-9 to TRBJ1-1; D ambiguous. CDR1 SEHNR and CDR2 FQNEAQ come from the germline V gene (reference sequence). The CDR3 contains 18 residues. The V end lost 1 base, the J end lost 1 base, and 19 bases lay between the germline ends. For the CDR3, the DNA is TGTGCCAGCAGCTTAGAACCCGCGTATGGACGTGGGAACACTGAAGCTTTCTTT. Translated, it gives CASSLEPAYGRGNTEAFF.

The chain couples TRBV9 to TRBJ2-1; 9 bases line up with TRBD2. The CDR3 runs to 16 residues. Germline assignment: CDR1 SGDLS and CDR2 YYNGEE. Trimming removed 3 bases from V and 1 base from J; junction bases left unmatched: 5. CDR3 sequence reads: CASSEGSGSSYNEQFF. CDR3 nucleotide sequence: TGTGCCAGCAGCGAGGGTAGCGGGAGTTCCTACAATGAGCAGTTCTTC.

CDR3 coding DNA: TGTGCCAGCAGCTTCGAGACTTTCTCCTACAATGAGCAGTTCTTC. Amino acid sequence: CASSFETFSYNEQFF. V is TRBV7-2 and J is TRBJ2-1; D is undetermined. The CDR3 spans 15 residues. Germline V gene lookup returns CDR1 SGHTA and CDR2 FQGNSA. The V end was cut by 3 bases, the J end by 0 bases, with 9 bases between.

This clone was found a few times. This chain links TRBV6-1 with TRBJ1-1; D possibly corresponds to TRBD1 (6 bases). Per the germline V gene, CDR1 is MNHNS and CDR2 is SASEGT. This CDR3 is built from 15 residues. The V and J ends lost 1 base and 6 bases respectively, with 15 bases between them. In DNA, the CDR3 is TGTGCCAGCAGTGAAGTTTCGGGACATACCTCTGAAGCTTTCTTT. It encodes CASSEVSGHTSEAFF.

This clone was detected a few times. The chain couples TRBV6-1 to TRBJ2-7, with D maybe TRBD2 (6 bases). Germline values: CDR1 MNHNS, CDR2 SASEGT. Trimming took off 1 base at V and 2 bases at J, with 12 bases between the two ends. The length of the CDR3 is 15 residues. CDR3 region: CASSEETSSAYEQYF. The CDR3, as DNA: TGTGCCAGCAGTGAAGAGACTAGTTCCGCCTACGAGCAGTACTTC.

The genes are TRBV4-1 and TRBJ2-1, with 7 nucleotides matching TRBD2. This CDR3 spans 14 amino acids. The V and J ends lost 4 bases and 8 bases, in that order; junction bases with no gene match: 8. In germline, CDR1 is MGHRA, CDR2 YSYEKL. The DNA for the CDR3 is TGCGCCAGCAGCCCCCTGGAGCGGGACGATGAGCAGTTCTTC. Its protein product is CASSPLERDDEQFF.

The V gene is TRBV9, the J gene TRBJ2-4; possibly TRBD1 or TRBD2 for D (5 bases each). The ends were cut back, 0 bases at V and 3 bases at J, with 16 bases in the middle. CDR1 and CDR2 (germline): SGDLS, YYNGEE. CDR3 length: 17 residues. The CDR3 DNA reads TGTGCCAGCAGCGTAGGGCTAGCCCAAGGGGACAAAAACATTCAGTACTTC. Residues: CASSVGLAQGDKNIQYF. The full variable domain, its missing parts supplied by reference TRBV9 and TRBJ2-4, is DSGVTQTPKHLITATGQRVTLRCSPRSGDLSVYWYQQSLDQGLQFLIQYYNGEERAKGNILERFSAQQFPDLHSELNLSSLELGDSALYFCASSVGLAQGDKNIQYFGAGTRLSVL.

This chain joins TRBV7-9 and TRBJ1-2, with 7 bases matching TRBD1. The V gene's germline CDR1 is SEHNR and CDR2 FQNEAQ (reference sequence). The CDR3 has 17 amino acids. V lost 5 bases, J lost 5 bases, and 17 bases stayed unmatched. The CDR3 DNA follows: TGTGCCAGCAGCGCCGAGGGGGAAACAGGGGATGGATATGGCTACACCTTC. It is translated as CASSAEGETGDGYGYTF.

The chain joins TRBV6-2 or TRBV6-3 to TRBJ2-7, with 9 bases lining up with TRBD1. This CDR3 has 16 residues. Germline assignment: CDR1 MNHEY and CDR2 SVGEGT. J was trimmed by 3 bases and V by 5 bases; bases with no gene match: 11. CDR3 bases: TGTGCCAGCAGTCGGCCCCCCGGGACAGGGTACTACGAGCAGTACTTC. This sequence encodes CASSRPPGTGYYEQYF.

J is TRBJ2-1 and V is TRBV6-2 or TRBV6-3, with a weak D call TRBD1 (6 bases). The germline CDR1 and CDR2 sequences are MNHEY and SVGEGT. The CDR3 is made up of 13 amino acids. Deletions cut 2 bases from V and 10 bases from J, with 12 bases between. CDR3 sequence: CASSYTPGTEQFF. The CDR3 DNA reads TGTGCCAGCAGTTACACTCCCGGGACAGAGCAGTTCTTC.

This clone was seen a few times. The chain carries TRBV10-2 and TRBJ2-7; 15 bases match TRBD2. Germline CDR1 is WSHSY and CDR2 is SAAADI. This CDR3 is 23 amino acids long. V shed 2 bases, J shed 5 bases, and the junction held 25 bases outside the gene matches. This chain's CDR3 is CASSELPGNPGTSGRQIVHEQYF. CDR3 coding DNA: TGCGCCAGCAGTGAGCTTCCTGGAAACCCGGGGACTAGCGGGAGGCAAATTGTCCACGAGCAGTACTTC.

The chain uses TRBV28 and TRBJ2-3, with 10 positions matching TRBD1. The V and J ends lost 6 bases and 4 bases, in that order; junction bases with no gene match: 7. Germline CDR1 is MDHEN and CDR2 is SYDVKM. CDR3 length: 15 residues. This CDR3 reads CASRRDRGQADTQYF. CDR3 coding DNA: TGTGCCAGCAGGCGAGACAGGGGGCAGGCAGATACGCAGTATTTT.

The gene calls are TRBV11-2 and TRBJ2-1, with 10 bases aligning to TRBD2. Trimming removed 1 base from V and 5 bases from J; junction bases left unmatched: 5. Germline values: CDR1 SGHAT, CDR2 FQNNGV. This CDR3 has 16 residues. In DNA form, the CDR3 reads TGTGCCAGCAGCTTAGTCTTTGGACTAGCGGACAATGAGCAGTTCTTC. Translated: CASSLVFGLADNEQFF.

The V call is TRBV19, the J call TRBJ2-1, with 7 bases fitting TRBD2. CDR1 and CDR2 from the germline V gene are LNHDA and SQIVND (reference sequence). This CDR3 has 15 amino acids. Germline trimming cut 3 bases from V and 4 bases from J; bases unmatched to any gene: 6. The chain's CDR3 is CASSIALAAYNEQFF. The DNA for the CDR3 is TGTGCCAGTAGTATTGCCCTAGCGGCATACAATGAGCAGTTCTTC.

This chain uses TRBV27 with TRBJ2-7, with D tentatively TRBD1 or TRBD2 (6 bases each). The V gene lost 0 bases and the J gene lost 6 bases, with 12 bases spanning the gap. The germline V gene has CDR1 MNHEY and CDR2 SMNVEV (reference sequence). This CDR3 has 14 amino acids. The DNA for the CDR3 is TGTGCCAGCAGTTTATCGGGGGGCCGAGGCGAGCAGTACTTC. This codes for CASSLSGGRGEQYF.

This chain connects TRBV3-1 (or the pseudogene TRBV3-2) to TRBJ2-7, with D perhaps TRBD1 or TRBD2 (5 bases each). Germline values: CDR1 LGHDT, CDR2 YNNKEL (reference sequence). The V end was cut by 4 bases, the J end by 2 bases, with 15 bases between. This CDR3 contains 15 residues. In DNA, the CDR3 is TGTGCCAGCAGCCCTGTAAGACGGGGACCCTACGAGCAGTACTTC. This codes for CASSPVRRGPYEQYF.

A single count supports this clone. The chain recombines TRBV20-1 with TRBJ1-3; D ambiguous. V lost 3 bases and J 3 bases, leaving 9 bases between the germline ends. The CDR3 has 13 residues. Germline-derived CDR1 and CDR2 are DFQATT and SNEGSKA (reference sequence). CDR3 coding DNA: TGCAGTGCTAGTGGTGGGGTTGGAAACACCATATATTTT. Translation gives CSASGGVGNTIYF.

The chain recombines TRBV27 with TRBJ2-1; 8 nucleotides match TRBD2. The CDR3 sequence is 20 residues long. The trim removed 8 bases at V and 2 bases at J, leaving 23 bases unmatched. The germline V gene has CDR1 MNHEY and CDR2 SMNVEV (reference sequence). The CDR3 loop reads CASGKPGTREWLLPYNEQFF. CDR3 sequence (DNA): TGTGCCAGCGGGAAGCCCGGGACTAGGGAGTGGCTCCTCCCCTACAATGAGCAGTTCTTC.

The chain combines TRBV28 with TRBJ2-5; no clear D. The germline CDR1 and CDR2 sequences are MDHEN and SYDVKM. V gave up 1 base and J gave up 5 bases, with 2 bases separating them. The CDR3 runs 11 residues. The CDR3, as DNA: TGTGCCAGCAGTTTATTGGAGACCCAGTACTTC. Its translation is CASSLLETQYF.

This sequence joins TRBV24-1 and TRBJ2-1; perhaps TRBD1 as D (5 bases). V lost 4 bases and J lost 0, with 12 bases in between. The V gene's germline CDR1 is KGHDR and CDR2 SFDVKD. The CDR3 length is 16 residues. The CDR3 protein is CATSDDRKTSYNEQFF. The CDR3 DNA sequence: TGTGCCACCAGTGACGACAGAAAGACCTCCTACAATGAGCAGTTCTTC.

Only one count was recorded for this clone. The gene calls are TRBV5-6 and TRBJ2-7; D is ambiguous. CDR1 and CDR2 (germline): SGHDT, YYEEEE. Trimming removed 2 bases at V and 2 bases at J, with 8 bases between. The CDR3 runs to 13 residues. This CDR3 is CASSFGRAYEQYF. In DNA, the CDR3 is TGTGCCAGCAGCTTTGGCCGTGCCTACGAGCAGTACTTC.

This clone was recorded a few times. Other nucleotide sequences from this sample produce the same CDR3. V gene TRBV6-2 or TRBV6-3 combines with J gene TRBJ2-1; D ambiguous. Trimming stripped 0 bases from V and 3 bases from J, with 6 bases between. CDR1 is MNHEY and CDR2 is SVGEGT in the germline V gene. The CDR3 runs to 14 residues. The CDR3 coding sequence is TGTGCCAGCAGTTACTCGACGGACTACAATGAGCAGTTCTTC. Its translation: CASSYSTDYNEQFF.

This clone has only one observation. The chain uses TRBV28 and TRBJ1-1, with 7 bases aligning to TRBD1. CDR1 MDHEN and CDR2 SYDVKM come from the germline V gene. Trimming cost V 3 bases and J 2 bases; bases outside gene matches: 9. This CDR3 contains 16 residues. As DNA, the CDR3 is TGTGCCAGCAGTTTGAGCAGGGGGAAAAATAACACTGAAGCTTTCTTT. Translating gives CASSLSRGKNNTEAFF.

As for this clone: Other DNA sequences within the sample encode an identical CDR3. This chain connects TRBV27 to TRBJ1-5; TRBD1 aligns across 8 bases. V trimming: 5 bases; J trimming: 3 bases; junction bases outside the gene matches: 3. From germline, CDR1 is MNHEY and CDR2 SMNVEV (reference sequence). CDR3 length: 14 amino acids. DNA of the CDR3: TGTGCCAGCAGTAGACAGGGGAACAATCAGCCCCAGCATTTT. Residues: CASSRQGNNQPQHF.

The chain combines TRBV2 with TRBJ1-2, with D possibly TRBD1 on 6 matching bases. This CDR3 has 14 amino acids. Germline-derived CDR1 and CDR2 are SNHLY and FYNNEI. The V and J ends lost 3 bases and 4 bases respectively, with 12 bases between them. In DNA form, the CDR3 reads TGTGCCAGCAGTGACTCTGGGGGGCTCTATGGCTACACCTTC. Translating gives CASSDSGGLYGYTF.